One and the same sample provided the 25 T cell receptor beta chains below, sequenced in a study of T-cell reconstitution after alpha-beta-depleted transplantation in children (dated by TCRdb to the mid-2010s). Library preparation used PCR. The sequencer listed for this sample is Illumina HiSeq 2500. To normalize quantification of the TCRbeta repertoire, the TCR libraries were built with molecular barcoding that relied on unique molecular identifiers. The public reads were reprocessed in TCRdb via fastp at Q25 and MiXCR, keeping in-frame beta chains. A single entry per CDR3 protein holds the most common genes and DNA from its merged rows. The sample yields 700,000 to 950,000 distinct CDR3 sequences; around 17% were counted once. The ten biggest clones cover roughly 5% of the sample. Per the publication, the treatment or condition label means: allogeneic hematopoietic cell transplantation with graft depleted of TCRalphabeta T cells and CD19 B cells.

Sequencing used PBMCs, mostly from graft donor cells, obtained 360 days after TCRalphabeta/CD19-depleted stem cell transplant. The source is a male patient aged 5 to 17 who had a stem cell transplant for acute lymphoblastic leukemia, so the T cells may come from the graft donor.

In its sample, this clonotype was seen a few times. The chain has TRBV7-2 and TRBJ2-1; 7 bases fit TRBD2. V was clipped by 1 base and J by 4 bases; unmatched bases: 16. CDR3 length: 19 amino acids. Germline-derived CDR1 and CDR2 are SGHTA and FQGNSA. The CDR3 sequence: CASSLGPEIRDYHYNEQFF. CDR3 nucleotide sequence: TGTGCCAGCAGCTTAGGGCCGGAGATCCGGGACTACCATTACAATGAGCAGTTCTTC.

This clonotype has only a few counts. This chain joins TRBV4-2 and TRBJ2-1; TRBD2 matches 10 bases. The V and J ends lost 0 bases and 5 bases, in that order; junction bases with no gene match: 4. This CDR3 is 16 amino acids long. Germline CDR1 is LGHNA and CDR2 is YNFKEQ. Here the CDR3 reads CASSQDRLAGNNEQFF. The CDR3, as DNA: TGTGCCAGCAGCCAAGATCGACTAGCGGGCAACAATGAGCAGTTCTTC.

This clonotype showed up just a few times. The chain recombines TRBV12-3 or TRBV12-4 with TRBJ1-6; D is unresolved. The ends were cut back, 6 bases at V and 4 bases at J, with 10 bases in the middle. CDR3 length: 14 amino acids. The CDR3 nucleotides are TGTGCCAGCAGCCCCAAGCTGTATAATTCACCCCTCCACTTT. This translates into CASSPKLYNSPLHF.

The CDR3 loop reads CASSPEAYTQYF. CDR3 nucleotides: TGCGCCAGCAGCCCCGAAGCATATACGCAGTATTTT. The genes are TRBV5-1 and TRBJ2-3; D remains ambiguous. This CDR3 contains 12 residues. The germline V gene has CDR1 SGHRS and CDR2 YFSETQ. V was pared by 4 bases and J by 7 bases, with 10 bases between.

This chain connects TRBV4-1 to TRBJ2-1; the D is unclear. CDR1 is MGHRA and CDR2 is YSYEKL in the germline V gene. This CDR3 spans 16 amino acids. V lost 1 base and J lost 9, with 19 bases in between. CDR3 in DNA: TGCGCCAGCAGCCAAGCCTTGGGCTATCTGGGCAGTGAGCAGTTCTTC. Translation: CASSQALGYLGSEQFF.

This chain uses TRBV7-9 with TRBJ2-5, with D unclear. The germline gives CDR1 SEHNR, CDR2 FQNEAQ (reference sequence). The CDR3 extends over 13 amino acids. The V end lost 5 bases, the J end lost 1 base, and 8 bases lay between the germline ends. Here the CDR3 reads CASSQPSQETQYF. CDR3 sequence (DNA): TGTGCCAGCAGCCAACCAAGCCAAGAGACCCAGTACTTC.

This clonotype was counted only a few times. The chain links TRBV30 to TRBJ2-1, with 11 nucleotides matching TRBD2. The CDR3 totals 17 residues. Unmatched junction bases numbered 9, after V lost 0 bases and J lost 5 bases. CDR1 is GTSNPN, CDR2 SVGIG, per germline (reference sequence). The CDR3 DNA is TGTGCCTGGAGTGTAAGGGCTAGCGGGAGGAATGACAATGAGCAGTTCTTC. Protein sequence: CAWSVRASGRNDNEQFF.

This clonotype has ten or more counts. The chain couples TRBV12-3 or TRBV12-4 to TRBJ1-2; 11 bases are shared with TRBD1. The V gene end was trimmed by 10 bases and the J gene end by 2 bases; junction bases not matched to a gene: 12. The CDR3 length is 16 residues. The CDR3 region is CATPTDRGHLNYGYTF. The CDR3 DNA follows: TGTGCCACACCTACGGACAGGGGGCATTTAAACTATGGCTACACCTTC.

There are a few counts of this clonotype. V gene TRBV4-2 combines with J gene TRBJ2-5, with TRBD1 identical over 8 bases. There are 14 residues in the CDR3. The V segment lost 5 bases and the J segment 5 bases; nucleotides outside the gene matches: 7. CDR1 and CDR2 from the germline V gene are LGHNA and YNFKEQ. DNA for the CDR3: TGTGCCAGCAGCAGGGACAGGTGGCATGAGACCCAGTACTTC. It codes for CASSRDRWHETQYF.

This chain uses TRBV11-1 with TRBJ2-1; D might be TRBD1 or TRBD2, each matching 5 bases. Per the germline V gene, CDR1 is SGHAT and CDR2 is FQDESV (reference sequence). V was trimmed by 5 bases and J by 7 bases, leaving 30 bases between them. The CDR3 spans 19 residues. The CDR3 DNA sequence: TGTGCCAGCAGCCTATCCCTTCGAGGTCCGGGGACCGAATGGAATGAGCAGTTCTTC. Its translation: CASSLSLRGPGTEWNEQFF.

This clonotype showed up many times. The CDR3 region is CASSPTSSYEQYF. The CDR3, as DNA: TGTGCCAGCAGCCCAACCAGCTCCTACGAGCAGTACTTC. The J gene is TRBJ2-7, the V gene TRBV18; D ambiguous. This CDR3 contains 13 residues. Trimming removed 8 bases from V and 0 bases from J, with 11 bases in between. CDR1 is KGHSH and CDR2 is LQKENI in the germline V gene.

Worth noting for this clonotype: A junction end diverges from the germline sequence, so it may reflect a read error. The rearrangement links TRBV5-1 to TRBJ2-1, with 9 nucleotides matching TRBD2. Per the germline V gene, CDR1 is SGHRS and CDR2 is YFSETQ. This CDR3 contains 11 residues. The CDR3 region is CASSSGLASTF. In DNA, the CDR3 is TGCGCCAGCAGCTCCGGACTAGCGTCGACCTTC.

The V gene is TRBV14, the J gene TRBJ1-1; TRBD1 is a possible D gene (5 bases). Trimming removed 1 base from V and 9 bases from J, with 12 bases in between. This CDR3 has 13 amino acids. Germline V CDR1 and CDR2: SGHDN, FVKESK. CDR3 amino acids: CASSQGLGRQAFF. In DNA form, the CDR3 reads TGTGCCAGCAGCCAAGGTCTGGGGCGCCAAGCTTTCTTT.

This clonotype was observed a handful of times. This rearrangement joins TRBV6-5 to TRBJ2-7, with a possible D match to TRBD1 (6 bases). Trimming shortened V by 6 bases and J by 4 bases, and 10 bases separated the two germline ends. Germline lookup yields CDR1 MNHEY and CDR2 SVGAGI. The CDR3 is 12 amino acids. As DNA, the CDR3 is TGTGCCAGCAGGACAGGATTTTACGAGCAGTACTTC. This encodes CASRTGFYEQYF.

In this sample, this clonotype turned up a few times. The chain joins TRBV20-1 to TRBJ1-1; tentative D call: TRBD1 (6 bases). The CDR3 has 13 residues. CDR1 and CDR2 (germline): DFQATT, SNEGSKA (reference sequence). The V end was cut by 6 bases, the J end by 0 bases, with 11 bases between. CDR3 DNA sequence: TGCAGTGCCGGTGGGACAATGAACACTGAAGCTTTCTTT. This codes for CSAGGTMNTEAFF.

This clonotype was detected a few times. V and J are TRBV15 and TRBJ2-3, with 12 nucleotides matching TRBD2. CDR3 size: 18 residues. CDR1 is LNHNV and CDR2 is YYDKDF in the germline V gene (reference sequence). The V gene end was trimmed by 3 bases and the J gene end by 5 bases; junction bases not matched to a gene: 12. The chain's CDR3 is CATSSPGTSGLWIDTQYF. The CDR3 bases are TGTGCCACCAGCAGCCCCGGGACTAGCGGGTTGTGGATAGATACGCAGTATTTT. Full variable domain (remainder filled in from reference TRBV15 and TRBJ2-3): DAMVIQNPRYQVTQFGKPVTLSCSQTLNHNVMYWYQQKSSQAPKLLFHYYDKDFNNEADTPDNFQSRRPNTSFCFLDIRSPGLGDTAMYLCATSSPGTSGLWIDTQYFGPGTRLTVL.

This clonotype was seen once. This rearrangement joins TRBV5-1 to TRBJ1-4; D is ambiguous. The CDR3 totals 13 residues. Germline loops: CDR1 SGHRS, CDR2 YFSETQ. V dropped 0 bases and J dropped 8 bases, with 8 bases sitting between them. The CDR3, as DNA: TGCGCCAGCAGCTTGGCCCCAATGGAAAAACTGTTTTTT. Amino acids: CASSLAPMEKLFF.

This clonotype was detected only a few times. The chain links TRBV7-9 to TRBJ2-4, with D tentatively TRBD1 (6 bases). The CDR3 is made up of 11 amino acids. Trimming removed 7 bases from V and 7 bases from J, with 8 bases in between. Germline loops: CDR1 SEHNR, CDR2 FQNEAQ (reference sequence). In nucleotides, the CDR3 is TGTGCCAGCACCAGGGGTAACATTCAGTACTTC. Amino acids: CASTRGNIQYF.

The sample holds a few counts of this clonotype. This rearrangement joins TRBV25-1 to TRBJ2-7, with D maybe TRBD2 (5 bases). Germline CDR1 reads MGHDK; CDR2 reads SYGVNS. The CDR3 is 17 residues long. The germline V and J ends were trimmed by 3 bases and 0 bases, with 18 bases remaining between them. The CDR3 spells CASSDPLRSGGSYEQYF. DNA of the CDR3: TGTGCCAGCAGTGATCCTCTAAGAAGCGGCGGCTCCTACGAGCAGTACTTC.

The chain recombines TRBV11-1 with TRBJ2-2; TRBD2 matches 11 bases. The germline V gene encodes CDR1 SGHAT and CDR2 FQDESV (reference sequence). The trim removed 4 bases at V and 0 bases at J, leaving 13 bases unmatched. This CDR3 has 20 residues. The chain's CDR3 is CASSSSTSGDRTANTGELFF. As DNA, the CDR3 is TGTGCCAGCAGCTCCTCGACTAGCGGGGATCGTACGGCGAACACCGGGGAGCTGTTTTTT.

The sample holds many counts of this clonotype. The V call is TRBV7-2, the J call TRBJ2-7; D remains unclear. This CDR3 spans 14 amino acids. Trimming took off 7 bases at V and 6 bases at J, with 19 bases between the two ends. Looked up from germline, CDR1 is SGHTA and CDR2 is FQGNSA. The CDR3 nucleotides are TGTGCCAGCAACCCTCTAGGAAGGAGAGGCGAGCAGTACTTC. This translates into CASNPLGRRGEQYF.

The gene calls are TRBV12-3 or TRBV12-4 and TRBJ2-3; 7 bases are shared with TRBD1. V dropped 6 bases and J dropped 6; count of bases not matched to a gene: 12. The CDR3 sequence is 15 residues long. For the CDR3, the DNA is TGTGCCAGCAGAAAACAGGGGCCCACTCGGGATACGCAGTATTTT. Translation: CASRKQGPTRDTQYF.

A few counts support this clonotype. This rearrangement joins TRBV29-1 to TRBJ1-2; D is undetermined. Germline CDR1 reads SQVTM; CDR2 reads ANQGSEA. CDR3 size: 15 residues. The V end lost 4 bases, the J end lost 4 bases, and 19 bases lay between the germline ends. The CDR3 nucleotides are TGCAGCGTTGTGTTCCCCTCAGGCAAGGTCTATGGCTACACCTTC. Amino acid sequence: CSVVFPSGKVYGYTF.

The chain joins TRBV7-3 to TRBJ2-1, with 8 bases that match TRBD1. The CDR3 length is 16 residues. CDR1 is SGHTA and CDR2 is FQGTGA in the germline V gene. Germline trimming cut 0 bases from V and 5 bases from J; bases unmatched to any gene: 6. As DNA, the CDR3 is TGTGCCAGCAGCTTAACCGGAGACAGGGGTAACAATGAGCAGTTCTTC. This sequence encodes CASSLTGDRGNNEQFF.

This clonotype has ten or more counts. The V call is TRBV7-9, the J call TRBJ2-7, with D possibly TRBD2 on 6 matching bases. Trimming left V 1 base short and J 7 bases short, with 14 bases between. The CDR3 sequence is 14 residues long. The V gene's germline CDR1 is SEHNR and CDR2 FQNEAQ (reference sequence). The CDR3 is CASSLEGWGDEQYF. DNA of the CDR3: TGTGCCAGCAGCTTAGAGGGCTGGGGGGATGAGCAGTACTTC.